This passage covers 28 T cell receptor beta chains from one sample sequenced in a study of beta chain features in type 1 diabetes. Study results and caveats: Type 1 diabetes patients had moderately but significantly shorter TCRB CDR3s in all four CD4+ subsets.

These receptors are not linked to any known antigen. The study reverse transcribed the entire isolated RNA, so it sequenced expressed TCRB transcripts. Some clones are missing from TCRdb's copy, which holds only in-frame ones; the method was immunoSEQ multiplex PCR. This table has hundreds of thousands of clones, roughly 9% appearing once. What was sequenced was central memory CD4+ T cells from blood. These receptors all come from a man between 25 and 39 years old with type 1 diabetes.

In its sample, this clone was seen a few times. The chain recombines TRBV4-3 with TRBJ2-5; D might be TRBD2 (6 bases). Germline CDR1 reads LGHNA; CDR2 reads YSLEER. Trimming took off 4 bases at V and 2 bases at J, with 20 bases between the two ends. CDR3 length: 17 amino acids. The CDR3 DNA is TGCGCCAGCAGCCCCCTTGGGAAGGGACTCCATCAAGAGACCCAGTACTTC. This translates into CASSPLGKGLHQETQYF.

Only a few counts were recorded for this clone. The chain links TRBV27 to TRBJ2-1, with 8 bases aligning to TRBD1. The CDR3 covers 14 residues. J was trimmed by 8 bases and V by 3 bases; bases with no gene match: 6. Germline assignment: CDR1 MNHEY and CDR2 SMNVEV (reference sequence). The CDR3 DNA sequence: TGTGCCAGCAGTTTGAGGCAGGGGGCGGATGAGCAGTTCTTC. Its protein product is CASSLRQGADEQFF.

V usage is TRBV28 and J usage is TRBJ1-2; D not certain. Germline assignment: CDR1 MDHEN and CDR2 SYDVKM. Deletions cut 10 bases from V and 3 bases from J, with 15 bases between. The CDR3 sequence is 13 residues long. CDR3 region: CATVKSTDYGYTF. CDR3 nucleotide sequence: TGTGCCACGGTGAAGAGTACAGACTATGGCTACACCTTC.

Many counts were recorded for this clone. The V and J genes are TRBV10-3 and TRBJ2-7; no clear D. In germline, CDR1 is ENHRY, CDR2 SYGVKD. Trimming stripped 2 bases from V and 3 bases from J, with 5 bases between. The CDR3 consists of 12 residues. CDR3 loop: CAISEKGYEQYF. CDR3 nucleotide sequence: TGTGCCATCAGTGAGAAGGGCTACGAGCAGTACTTC.

This clone was found a few times. V and J are TRBV5-8 and TRBJ2-2; D remains ambiguous. V gave up 4 bases and J gave up 6 bases, with 10 bases separating them. The CDR3 is made up of 13 amino acids. From germline, CDR1 is SGHTS and CDR2 YDEGEE. CDR3 sequence: CASSSRRAGELFF. The CDR3 region has the DNA TGTGCCAGCAGCAGCCGTAGGGCCGGGGAGCTGTTTTTT.

Of note for this clone: The identical CDR3 is also encoded by other nucleotide sequences in the sample. The rearrangement links TRBV5-1 to TRBJ2-7; 8 nucleotides line up with TRBD1. The V and J ends lost 4 bases and 2 bases, in that order; junction bases with no gene match: 5. CDR1 SGHRS and CDR2 YFSETQ come from the germline V gene. This CDR3 spans 14 amino acids. The CDR3 loop is CASSVGQGPYEQYF. The CDR3 DNA follows: TGCGCCAGCAGCGTTGGACAGGGTCCCTACGAGCAGTACTTC.

This clone was picked up a small number of times. V gene TRBV15 combines with J gene TRBJ2-5; 10 bases are a match to TRBD2. Germline CDR1 and CDR2: LNHNV and YYDKDF (reference sequence). The V and J ends lost 1 base and 3 bases, in that order; junction bases with no gene match: 5. The CDR3 runs to 16 residues. CDR3 protein: CATSRGGLAGEETQYF. CDR3 bases: TGTGCCACCAGCAGAGGGGGGCTAGCGGGAGAAGAGACCCAGTACTTC.

This clone showed up just a few times. J is TRBJ2-1 and V is TRBV11-2; perhaps D is TRBD1 or TRBD2 (6 bases each). The CDR3 is 13 amino acids. CDR1 and CDR2 from the germline V gene are SGHAT and FQNNGV. V was clipped by 4 bases and J by 7 bases, with 11 bases between them. DNA for the CDR3: TGTGCCAGCAGCTCCTCGGGGGCGAATGAGCAGTTCTTC. Amino acid sequence: CASSSSGANEQFF.

This clone was seen only a few times. This chain's CDR3 is CASSQDMGGASGNTIYF. DNA for the CDR3: TGCGCCAGCAGCCAAGATATGGGCGGGGCCTCTGGAAACACCATATATTTT. The J gene is TRBJ1-3, the V gene TRBV4-3, with a tentative D call TRBD1 (5 bases). Germline loops: CDR1 LGHNA, CDR2 YSLEER. The length of the CDR3 is 17 residues. V lost 0 bases and J 0 bases, leaving 12 bases between the germline ends.

There are a few counts of this clone. V usage is TRBV15 and J usage is TRBJ1-2; D may be TRBD1 (6 bases). The CDR3 contains 15 residues. CDR1 LNHNV and CDR2 YYDKDF come from the germline V gene (reference sequence). Trimming pared 0 bases from V and 6 bases from J, leaving 14 bases between. CDR3 in DNA: TGTGCCACCAGCAGAGATCGGCAGGGGAGAGATGGCTACACCTTC. Encoded protein: CATSRDRQGRDGYTF.

The chain couples TRBV2 to TRBJ2-5, with D unclear. Germline values: CDR1 SNHLY, CDR2 FYNNEI. V was cut by 4 bases and J by 5 bases, with 8 bases left in between. This CDR3 comprises 12 residues. Here the CDR3 DNA reads TGTGCCAGCAGTGCGCTGGGTGAGACCCAGTACTTC. Its translation: CASSALGETQYF.

The V and J genes are TRBV5-1 and TRBJ2-3; 11 bases line up with TRBD2. Germline CDR1 SGHRS, CDR2 YFSETQ. CDR3 length: 14 amino acids. Germline trimming cut 3 bases from V and 7 bases from J; bases unmatched to any gene: 4. CDR3 loop: CASSSSGGYNTQYF. Written as DNA, the CDR3 is TGCGCCAGCAGCTCTAGCGGGGGGTACAATACGCAGTATTTT.

The chain links TRBV11-2 to TRBJ1-2, with D possibly TRBD1 on 5 matching bases. Trimming cost V 2 bases and J 4 bases, with 11 bases left between them. Germline loops: CDR1 SGHAT, CDR2 FQNNGV. The CDR3 extends over 14 amino acids. The CDR3 DNA reads TGTGCCAGCAGCTTATCCAGGGACGTCTATGGCTACACCTTC. Its translation: CASSLSRDVYGYTF.

Only a few counts were recorded for this clone. The chain is built from TRBV29-1 and TRBJ1-2, with no clear D. This CDR3 is 11 amino acids long. Trimming cost V 4 bases and J 6 bases, with 9 bases left between them. The V gene's germline CDR1 is SQVTM and CDR2 ANQGSEA. The CDR3 loop reads CSVGPRNGYTF. In DNA form, the CDR3 reads TGCAGCGTTGGACCCCGAAATGGCTACACCTTC.

Details on this clone: The junction does not match germline at one end; this may be a read error. The genes are TRBV9 and TRBJ2-7, with D maybe TRBD2 (6 bases). From germline, CDR1 is SGDLS and CDR2 YYNGEE. This CDR3 has 14 amino acids. The CDR3: CASSVYGDSNEQYF. CDR3 DNA: TGTGCCAGCAGCGTATATGGGGACTCCAACGAGCAGTACTTC.

This clone was detected ten times or more. V usage is TRBV11-2 and J usage is TRBJ2-1; no definite D call. V lost 3 bases and J lost 6, with 12 bases in between. CDR1 SGHAT and CDR2 FQNNGV come from the germline V gene. The CDR3 loop spans 14 amino acids. CDR3 DNA: TGTGCCAGCAGCTTGGCGTCTACTCTCAATGAGCAGTTCTTC. Translation: CASSLASTLNEQFF.

V is TRBV19 and J is TRBJ1-2, with D possibly matching TRBD1 (6 bases). Looked up from germline, CDR1 is LNHDA and CDR2 is SQIVND (reference sequence). The V end was cut by 5 bases, the J end by 6 bases, with 13 bases between. The CDR3 has 13 residues. CDR3 protein: CASSLRQAHGYTF. The CDR3 DNA is TGTGCCAGTAGTCTAAGACAGGCGCATGGCTACACCTTC.

The chain employs TRBV7-2 and TRBJ1-6; D is ambiguous. Trimming stripped 5 bases from V and 0 bases from J, with 11 bases between. Germline CDR1 is SGHTA and CDR2 is FQGNSA. The length of the CDR3 is 16 residues. The CDR3, as DNA: TGTGCCAGCAGCCCCGCACAGAGCTCCTATAATTCACCCCTCCACTTT. Translation gives CASSPAQSSYNSPLHF.

This clone was seen repeatedly, ten times or more. The V call is TRBV5-1, the J call TRBJ2-1; D gene uncertain. The CDR3 is made up of 16 amino acids. The V end was cut by 0 bases, the J end by 0 bases, with 10 bases between. The germline CDR1 and CDR2 sequences are SGHRS and YFSETQ. CDR3 in DNA: TGCGCCAGCAGCTTGGCCTCGGCATTCTCCTACAATGAGCAGTTCTTC. This sequence encodes CASSLASAFSYNEQFF.

CDR3 sequence: CASSYAGQITEAFF. The CDR3, as DNA: TGTGCCAGCAGTTACGCCGGACAGATAACTGAAGCTTTCTTT. The V and J genes are TRBV6-5 and TRBJ1-1; D might be TRBD1 (6 bases). With 2 bases removed from V and 5 bases from J, the gap between germline ends came to 12 bases. Germline values: CDR1 MNHEY, CDR2 SVGAGI. The CDR3 extends over 14 amino acids.

This clone was seen a few times. The chain combines TRBV29-1 with TRBJ1-2; D is perhaps TRBD1 (6 bases). CDR3 length equals 15 residues. CDR1 is SQVTM, CDR2 ANQGSEA, per germline. Between the trimmed V and J ends, which lost 0 bases and 4 bases, there was a span of 15 bases. The CDR3 nucleotides read TGCAGCGTTGAAGAAATCAGGGGCATTGGCTATGGCTACACCTTC. Its translation: CSVEEIRGIGYGYTF.

This clone occurred many times. The V and J genes are TRBV10-3 and TRBJ2-6; no firm D call. The CDR3 extends over 12 amino acids. The germline V gene encodes CDR1 ENHRY and CDR2 SYGVKD. Deletions cut 6 bases from V and 0 bases from J, with 0 bases between. In nucleotides, the CDR3 is TGTGCCATCAGCTCTGGGGCCAACGTCCTGACTTTC. The encoded protein is CAISSGANVLTF.

This clone was detected only a few times. The CDR3 coding sequence is TGTGCCAGCTCACCTTACTTGACAGGGTCCCACGAGCAGTACTTC. Translating it yields CASSPYLTGSHEQYF. The rearrangement joins TRBV18 to TRBJ2-7, with 7 bases lining up with TRBD1. The junction had 10 bases not matched to a gene; V was cut back by 3 bases and J by 5 bases. The CDR3 totals 15 residues. Looked up from germline, CDR1 is KGHSH and CDR2 is LQKENI.

For this clone: Given a much more abundant clone one base away, this may be a read error. The V and J genes are TRBV9 and TRBJ1-4; 7 positions agree with TRBD1. Germline loops: CDR1 SGDLS, CDR2 YYNGEE. The CDR3 sequence is 15 residues long. The V segment lost 4 bases and the J segment 5 bases; nucleotides outside the gene matches: 8. CDR3 loop: CASSSTGTANEKLFF. CDR3 sequence (DNA): TGTGCCAGCAGCTCCACCGGGACAGCAAATGAAAAACTGTTTTTT.

In its sample, this clone was seen a few times. This chain links TRBV5-1 with TRBJ1-6, with 9 bases aligning to TRBD1. Trimming removed 3 bases from V and 7 bases from J; junction bases left unmatched: 5. This CDR3 is 15 amino acids long. Germline CDR1 SGHRS, CDR2 YFSETQ. The CDR3 reads CASSSEGQGNSPLHF. The CDR3 DNA reads as TGCGCCAGCAGCTCCGAGGGACAGGGCAATTCACCCCTCCACTTT.

V gene TRBV7-8 combines with J gene TRBJ1-2, with 9 bases fitting TRBD1. CDR3 length equals 17 residues. V shed 5 bases, J shed 2 bases, and the junction held 12 bases outside the gene matches. CDR1 and CDR2 from the germline V gene are SGHVS and FQNEAQ. CDR3 in DNA: TGTGCCAGCAGCCCCCGGGACAGGGATTCTAGCAACTATGGCTACACCTTC. Protein: CASSPRDRDSSNYGYTF.

This clone showed up just a few times. The chain has TRBV7-9 and TRBJ2-6; TRBD1 matches at 7 bases. CDR1 is SEHNR, CDR2 FQNEAQ, per germline (reference sequence). The CDR3 extends over 16 amino acids. The junction had 8 bases not matched to a gene; V was cut back by 5 bases and J by 4 bases. The CDR3 DNA reads TGTGCCAGCAGCCCTACAGGGGTTGCCGGGGCCAACGTCCTGACTTTC. Protein: CASSPTGVAGANVLTF.

As for this clone: Other DNA sequences in the same sample also yield this CDR3. This rearrangement joins TRBV6-5 to TRBJ1-2, with D perhaps TRBD1 (6 bases). Trimming stripped 0 bases from V and 4 bases from J, with 9 bases between. Germline CDR1 is MNHEY and CDR2 is SVGAGI. The CDR3 contains 14 residues. In nucleotides, the CDR3 is TGTGCCAGCAGTTACTCTACAGGGTTCTATGGCTACACCTTC. Its translation is CASSYSTGFYGYTF.